The 9 T cell receptor beta chains listed next were all sequenced from one sample in a study of vaccination and CD4 T cells after COVID-19. Described treatment: approximately 9-day PBMC culture with coronavirus spike peptide pools or control peptides (ViraFEST assay). Their antigens remain unidentified. Scientists ran DNA taken from cultured CD4+ T cells through the Oncomine TCR Beta short-read assay for sequencing. TCRdb used MiXCR to reprocess the PCR reads, holding one entry per CDR3 protein. Of 14,000 or so distinct CDR3 sequences listed, over 50% were seen once; the top ten hold roughly 9%. The sample consisted of CD4+ T cells from blood, cultured in vitro. The receptor set was obtained from a human donor who had recovered from COVID-19.

V gene TRBV28 combines with J gene TRBJ2-1, with TRBD2 identical over 8 bases. V was pared by 7 bases and J by 1 base, with 3 bases of the junction left unmatched. Germline V gene sequence: CDR1 MDHEN, CDR2 SYDVKM. CDR3 length equals 14 residues. The CDR3 nucleotides are TGTGCCAGCATCCCGGGGGGGTCCTACAATGAGCAGTTCTTC. It codes for CASIPGGSYNEQFF.

This CDR3 reads CASSSTGQPQHF. In DNA, the CDR3 is TGTGCCAGCAGCTCTACGGGTCAGCCCCAGCATTTT. This chain links TRBV28 with TRBJ1-5; the D is unclear. Trimming stripped 6 bases from V and 6 bases from J, with 9 bases between. The CDR3 has 12 residues. Germline values: CDR1 MDHEN, CDR2 SYDVKM.

The rearrangement links TRBV4-1 to TRBJ2-2; D perhaps matches TRBD1 (5 bases). Germline CDR1 MGHRA, CDR2 YSYEKL. CDR3 length equals 18 residues. Trimming took off 0 bases at V and 2 bases at J, with 16 bases between the two ends. The CDR3 DNA reads as TGCGCCAGCAGCCAAGAGACGGCAGGGCGGATCAACACCGGGGAGCTGTTTTTT. Its translation: CASSQETAGRINTGELFF.

The chain is built from TRBV5-1 and TRBJ2-3, with 11 positions matching TRBD2. The CDR3 is made up of 16 amino acids. V lost 3 bases, J lost 6 bases, and 9 bases stayed unmatched. CDR1 is SGHRS, CDR2 YFSETQ, per germline. The CDR3 loop is CASSSLSGGASDTQYF. CDR3 bases: TGCGCCAGCAGCTCACTTAGCGGGGGGGCCTCGGATACGCAGTATTTT.

The chain couples TRBV20-1 to TRBJ2-7, with TRBD2 matching 12 bases. Germline lookup yields CDR1 DFQATT and CDR2 SNEGSKA (reference sequence). The CDR3 has 15 amino acids. The V and J ends lost 1 base and 3 bases, in that order; junction bases with no gene match: 4. CDR3 protein: CSARVAGLAGYEQYF. The DNA of the CDR3 is TGCAGTGCTAGAGTAGCGGGACTAGCGGGCTACGAGCAGTACTTC.

This clonotype came up a few times. J is TRBJ1-1 and V is TRBV6-5; D is unclear. This CDR3 is built from 15 residues. The V and J ends lost 2 bases and 0 bases respectively, with 10 bases between them. Germline-derived CDR1 and CDR2 are MNHEY and SVGAGI. CDR3 in amino acids: CASSYGRLMNTEAFF. CDR3 in DNA: TGTGCCAGCAGTTACGGAAGACTAATGAACACTGAAGCTTTCTTT.

J is TRBJ2-7 and V is TRBV28; a weak D match, TRBD1 (7 bases). V lost 5 bases and J lost 2, with 16 bases in between. CDR3 size: 15 residues. In germline, CDR1 is MDHEN, CDR2 SYDVKM. DNA for the CDR3: TGTGCCAGCAGTGGAACGGCAGGGGGGACCTACGAGCAGTACTTC. It is translated as CASSGTAGGTYEQYF.

The chain combines TRBV12-3 or TRBV12-4 with TRBJ1-1, with TRBD1 matching 11 bases. Trimming removed 5 bases from V and 1 base from J; junction bases left unmatched: 0. The CDR3 consists of 14 residues. CDR3 region: CASSGQGANTEAFF. Written as DNA, the CDR3 is TGTGCCAGCAGTGGACAGGGGGCGAACACTGAAGCTTTCTTT.

Of note for this clonotype: The DNA is left out, because the CDR3 cannot be placed on it with certainty; the CDR3 is given as TCRdb lists it. This chain uses TRBV4-3 with TRBJ1-2; TRBD1 is the table's D call, not checked against the DNA. CDR1 and CDR2 (germline): LGHNA, YSLEER. The CDR3 sequence runs 22 residues, both termini included. This chain's CDR3 is CASTNQTSMYLCASKGDYGYTF.